This T cell receptor beta chain emerged from a study of shared clonotypes between healthy human individuals. At the deep level, the assay was run. Repertoires were generated with immunoSEQ multiplex PCR, while TCRdb's copy carries only in-frame clones and drops some. This sample has millions of clones; about 92% occur once, and the top ten carry roughly 0.13%. The sample holds one count of this clone. The antigen is undetermined. Study conclusions and caveats: When naive CD4 clonotypes were compared across a few donors, about 5% were shared. Tissue TCR repertoires likely differ from these blood-only repertoires.

Germline V CDR1 and CDR2: MNHEY, SMNVEV (reference sequence). This CDR3 is 16 amino acids long. Trimming left V 5 bases short and J 1 base short, with 17 bases between. The sequenced material came from naive CD4+ T cells sorted from blood. Described subset: CD45RA+ positively selected. V and J are TRBV27 and TRBJ1-1, with D unresolved. The receptor was isolated from a man between 18 and 35 years old in good health. The CDR3 coding sequence is TGTGCCAGCAGTCCTGAATACCCCGGGTGGAACACTGAAGCTTTCTTT. The encoded protein is CASSPEYPGWNTEAFF.